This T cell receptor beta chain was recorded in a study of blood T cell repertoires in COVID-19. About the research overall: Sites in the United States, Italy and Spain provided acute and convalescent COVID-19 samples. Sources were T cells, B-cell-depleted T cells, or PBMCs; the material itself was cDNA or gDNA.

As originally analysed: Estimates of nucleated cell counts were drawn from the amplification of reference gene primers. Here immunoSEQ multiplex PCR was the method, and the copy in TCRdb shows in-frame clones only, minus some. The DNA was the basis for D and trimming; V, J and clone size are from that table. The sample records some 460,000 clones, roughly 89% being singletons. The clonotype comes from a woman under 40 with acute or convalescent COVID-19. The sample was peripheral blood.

The CDR3 DNA sequence: TGTGCCAGCAGCTATACCCTGACAGGGGCCGGGGAGCTGTTTTTT. This codes for CASSYTLTGAGELFF. The rearrangement joins TRBV11-2 to TRBJ2-2; the match to TRBD1 covers 8 bases. Germline V CDR1 and CDR2: SGHAT, FQNNGV. The V segment lost 4 bases and the J segment 6 bases; nucleotides outside the gene matches: 7. The length of the CDR3 is 15 residues.